A selection of T cell receptor beta chains follows, all from one sample in a study of blood T cells in healthy people across ages. MiXCR, run by TCRdb on the 5' RACE reads, gives a single entry per CDR3 protein. Among 800,000 to 900,000 distinct CDR3 sequences listed, around 62% were seen once. The material sequenced was blood. These receptors all come from a man under 40 in good health. Both conserved end residues are part of each CDR3. Each record gives: CDR3 length, J gene, clone size, V gene, D gene, CDR3 protein, CDR3 DNA. D genes are given only for firm matches. Clone size, where shown, is once, few, many, or a class for clones that have expanded.

>14|TRBJ2-3|NA|TRBV3-1|NA
CASSLPRRTDTQYF
TGTGCCAGCAGCCTTCCGAGGCGCACAGATACGCAGTATTTT
>11|TRBJ2-3|NA|TRBV7-2|NA
CASSPVNTQYF
TGTGCCAGCAGCCCAGTCAATACGCAGTATTTT
>12|TRBJ2-7|NA|TRBV29-1|TRBD1
CSAGQGSYEQYF
TGCAGCGCGGGACAGGGAAGTTACGAGCAGTACTTC
>15|TRBJ2-3|NA|TRBV3-1|NA
CASSQYDLPTDTQYF
TGTGCCAGCAGCCAGTATGACTTGCCTACAGATACGCAGTATTTT
>16|TRBJ2-4|NA|TRBV20-1|TRBD2
CSASVSGALAKNIQYF
TGCAGTGCTAGTGTTAGCGGGGCCCTAGCCAAAAACATTCAGTACTTC
>19|TRBJ2-3|NA|TRBV9|TRBD2
CASSVARSGGTKFPHTQYF
TGTGCCAGCAGCGTAGCTAGGTCGGGTGGGACTAAGTTTCCCCATACGCAGTATTTT
>14|TRBJ2-7|NA|TRBV29-1|NA
CSVTTGRIEYEQYF
TGCAGCGTGACCACAGGGAGAATAGAGTACGAGCAGTACTTC
>14|TRBJ2-2|NA|TRBV27|TRBD1
CASSKQGYTGELFF
TGTGCCAGCAGCAAACAGGGGTACACCGGGGAACTGTTTTTT
>14|TRBJ2-1|NA|TRBV5-1|TRBD1
CASSFLSGGLEQFF
TGCGCCAGCAGCTTCCTCTCAGGGGGCCTTGAGCAGTTCTTC
>13|TRBJ2-3|few|TRBV10-3|NA
CATQSTSTDTQYF
TGTGCCACGCAGAGTACTAGCACAGATACGCAGTATTTT
>14|TRBJ2-1|few|TRBV6-6|TRBD2
CASGGTSAYNEQFF
TGTGCCAGCGGCGGGACTAGCGCATACAATGAGCAGTTCTTC
>15|TRBJ2-7|NA|TRBV4-2|NA
CASSQEGGRRYEQYF
TGTGCCAGCAGCCAAGAGGGGGGCAGGCGCTACGAGCAGTACTTC
>11|TRBJ2-7|NA|TRBV20-1|TRBD2
CSASSGGKQYF
TGCAGTGCTAGTAGCGGGGGGAAGCAGTACTTC
>13|TRBJ1-5|few|TRBV12-3/TRBV12-4|NA
CASELGSNQPQHF
TGTGCCAGCGAACTCGGGAGCAATCAGCCCCAGCATTTT
>15|TRBJ2-3|once|TRBV6-1|NA
CASSEAQGFTDTQYF
TGTGCCAGCAGTGAAGCACAGGGCTTCACAGATACGCAGTATTTT
>14|TRBJ1-4|few|TRBV20-1|NA
CSALPGQANEKLFF
TGCAGTGCTCTTCCGGGACAAGCTAATGAAAAACTGTTTTTT
>17|TRBJ1-5|once|TRBV6-1|TRBD1
CASRPGTGGSSNQPQHF
TGTGCCAGCAGACCCGGGACAGGGGGCTCAAGCAATCAGCCCCAGCATTTT
>16|TRBJ1-2|NA|TRBV18|TRBD1
CASSPGQGNSNYGYTF
TGTGCCAGCTCTCCCGGACAGGGGAACTCTAACTATGGCTACACCTTC
>15|TRBJ2-7|NA|TRBV12-3/TRBV12-4|TRBD2
CASSFSPSGPYEQYF
TGTGCCAGCAGTTTCAGTCCTAGCGGGCCCTACGAGCAGTACTTC
>17|TRBJ2-6|NA|TRBV4-2|NA
CASSQDLQPSGANVLTF
TGTGCCAGCAGCCAAGATTTGCAACCTTCTGGGGCCAACGTCCTGACTTTC
>17|TRBJ2-3|NA|TRBV4-3|TRBD2
CASSGPGTSGAADTQYF
TGCGCCAGCAGCGGACCCGGGACTAGCGGGGCGGCAGATACGCAGTATTTT
>15|TRBJ2-7|NA|TRBV20-1|NA
CSARDETGERYEQYF
TGCAGTGCTAGAGATGAAACGGGGGAACGGTACGAGCAGTACTTC
>13|TRBJ2-7|NA|TRBV20-1|TRBD2
CSASPPPGGEQYF
TGCAGTGCTAGTCCCCCACCGGGGGGCGAGCAGTACTTC